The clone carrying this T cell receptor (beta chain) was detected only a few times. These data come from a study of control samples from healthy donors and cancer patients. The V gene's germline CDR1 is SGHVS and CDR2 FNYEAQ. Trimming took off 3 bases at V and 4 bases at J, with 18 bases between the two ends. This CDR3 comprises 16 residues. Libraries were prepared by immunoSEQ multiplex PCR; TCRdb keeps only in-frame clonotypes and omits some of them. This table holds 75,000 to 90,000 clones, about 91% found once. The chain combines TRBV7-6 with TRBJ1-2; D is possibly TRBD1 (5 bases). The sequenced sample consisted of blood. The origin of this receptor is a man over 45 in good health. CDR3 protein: CASSLAVGGDGYGYTF. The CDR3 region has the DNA TGTGCCAGCAGCTTGGCCGTGGGGGGGGACGGCTATGGCTACACCTTC.